Following are 20 T cell receptor beta chains from one sample sequenced in a study of blood T cell repertoires in COVID-19 (dated by TCRdb to the early 2020s). The library was obtained by the immunoSEQ multiplex PCR assay. The table comes from immuneACCESS by way of TCRdb, which keeps in-frame sequences with V and J called. Part of the clones is missing from these tables; in studies checked, under half for an unresolved V gene and the rest for unknown reasons. Here the sample has fewer than 300,000 clones; around 85% occur a single time. About 5.1% of the sample comes from the top ten. Sequencing input: peripheral blood. The receptor source for this set is a man aged 45 to 65 with active or convalescent COVID-19.

V usage is TRBV6-6 and J usage is TRBJ1-5; TRBD1 aligns across 8 bases. J was trimmed by 5 bases and V by 6 bases; bases with no gene match: 9. CDR3 length: 15 amino acids. Germline CDR1 and CDR2: MNHNY and SVGAGI (reference sequence). DNA of the CDR3: TGTGCCAGCAGCTCGGGACAGGCCGGGCATCAGCCCCAGCATTTT. It is translated as CASSSGQAGHQPQHF.

This chain links TRBV5-6 with TRBJ2-7, with D perhaps TRBD2 (5 bases). Germline V gene data show CDR1 as SGHDT and CDR2 as YYEEEE. The V end lost 5 bases, the J end lost 6 bases, and 18 bases lay between the germline ends. This CDR3 spans 14 amino acids. The CDR3 DNA reads as TGTGCCAGCAGTTCGGGATGGACCTCGCTCGAGCAGTACTTC. Protein product: CASSSGWTSLEQYF.

The chain employs TRBV6-2 or TRBV6-3 and TRBJ1-1, with D hard to call. The germline V gene has CDR1 MNHEY and CDR2 SVGEGT. The CDR3 sequence is 13 residues long. The V gene lost 1 base and the J gene lost 1 base, with 4 bases spanning the gap. The CDR3 region is CASSYFQNTEAFF. In DNA, the CDR3 is TGTGCCAGCAGTTACTTTCAGAACACTGAAGCTTTCTTT.

This chain connects TRBV30 to TRBJ2-2; 8 nucleotides agree with TRBD1. The V and J ends lost 5 bases and 6 bases, in that order; junction bases with no gene match: 5. The germline CDR1 and CDR2 sequences are GTSNPN and SVGIG (reference sequence). The CDR3 is 13 amino acids. CDR3 nucleotides: TGTGCCTGGCAAACACAGGGGGCCGGGGAGCTGTTTTTT. It specifies CAWQTQGAGELFF.

The rearrangement joins TRBV3-1 (or the pseudogene TRBV3-2) to TRBJ1-4; D is undetermined. The CDR3 spans 13 residues. The V gene lost 0 bases and the J gene lost 11 bases, with 10 bases spanning the gap. Germline V gene lookup returns CDR1 LGHDT and CDR2 YNNKEL (reference sequence). The CDR3 nucleotides are TGTGCCAGCAGCCAAGATGTGAGTTACAAACTGTTTTTT. Translating gives CASSQDVSYKLFF.

This chain connects TRBV10-2 to TRBJ2-2; 7 positions match TRBD2. The CDR3 has 15 residues. The germline V gene has CDR1 WSHSY and CDR2 SAAADI. J was trimmed by 1 base and V by 3 bases; bases with no gene match: 2. The CDR3 DNA sequence: TGCGCCAGCAGTGAACTAGCGAAGAACACCGGGGAGCTGTTTTTT. Amino acid sequence: CASSELAKNTGELFF.

The chain combines TRBV2 with TRBJ2-5; tentative D call: TRBD1 (5 bases). There are 12 residues in the CDR3. Looked up from germline, CDR1 is SNHLY and CDR2 is FYNNEI. V shed 7 bases and J shed 5 bases, with 11 bases lying between them. The CDR3 spells CASTRQSETQYF. The CDR3 nucleotides read TGTGCCAGCACGCGACAGAGTGAGACCCAGTACTTC.

J is TRBJ2-5 and V is TRBV5-1, with TRBD2 matching 7 bases. The length of the CDR3 is 14 residues. Germline assignment: CDR1 SGHRS and CDR2 YFSETQ. Losses at the gene ends were 2 bases for V and 5 bases for J; bases not matched to a gene: 6. CDR3 sequence reads: CASSLRTSRETQYF. The CDR3 coding sequence is TGCGCCAGCAGCTTAAGGACTAGTCGGGAGACCCAGTACTTC.

The chain joins TRBV18 to TRBJ2-2, with a tentative D call TRBD1 (5 bases). Trimming removed 1 base at V and 5 bases at J, with 23 bases between. Germline V gene sequence: CDR1 KGHSH, CDR2 LQKENI. The CDR3 is 19 amino acids. Here the CDR3 DNA reads TGTGCCAGCTCACCACGTTCCCCCCAGGGATCTCGGATGACCGGGGAGCTGTTTTTT. Translating it yields CASSPRSPQGSRMTGELFF.

The chain joins TRBV9 to TRBJ2-3; TRBD2 is a possible D gene (6 bases). The CDR3 contains 16 residues. V was shortened by 4 bases and J by 1 base, with 16 bases between the two germline ends. Germline V lookup: CDR1 SGDLS, CDR2 YYNGEE. The CDR3 nucleotides are TGTGCCAGCAGCTCCGGGACTTCTTTTCGCACAGATACGCAGTATTTT. Translating gives CASSSGTSFRTDTQYF.

This clone came up a few times. V is TRBV27 and J is TRBJ1-6; D ambiguous. Germline CDR1 and CDR2: MNHEY and SMNVEV (reference sequence). This CDR3 contains 15 residues. Trimming left V 0 bases short and J 4 bases short, with 7 bases between. The CDR3 DNA sequence: TGTGCCAGCAGTTTATCGTTCGGGTATAATTCACCCCTCCACTTT. The encoded protein is CASSLSFGYNSPLHF.

This chain connects TRBV25-1 to TRBJ2-7; TRBD1 matches 11 bases. Germline CDR1 and CDR2: MGHDK and SYGVNS. This CDR3 comprises 15 residues. V dropped 3 bases and J dropped 3; count of bases not matched to a gene: 4. This chain's CDR3 is CASSDTGTGGYEQYF. The CDR3 DNA follows: TGTGCCAGCAGTGACACCGGGACAGGGGGCTACGAGCAGTACTTC.

The V call is TRBV30, the J call TRBJ2-7; 11 bases align to TRBD1. The V and J ends lost 3 bases and 4 bases, in that order; junction bases with no gene match: 8. The CDR3 length is 15 residues. CDR1 and CDR2 from the germline V gene are GTSNPN and SVGIG (reference sequence). The CDR3 bases are TGTGCCTGGAGCGCCGGGACAGGGGGACGGTACGAGCAGTACTTC. Amino acid sequence: CAWSAGTGGRYEQYF.

This clone was seen a few times. The chain couples TRBV29-1 to TRBJ1-3; D uncertain. The CDR3 length is 14 residues. Germline values: CDR1 SQVTM, CDR2 ANQGSEA. V was trimmed by 3 bases and J by 2 bases, leaving 11 bases between them. The CDR3 sequence is CSVEELQTGNTIYF. The DNA of the CDR3 is TGCAGCGTTGAGGAGTTGCAGACTGGAAACACCATATATTTT.

The chain recombines TRBV19 with TRBJ2-2; 10 bases match TRBD2. V was pared by 10 bases and J by 7 bases, with 12 bases of the junction left unmatched. The germline V gene encodes CDR1 LNHDA and CDR2 SQIVND (reference sequence). CDR3 length: 15 residues. This CDR3 reads CATLRASGSGGELFF. As DNA, the CDR3 is TGTGCCACCCTGAGGGCTAGCGGGAGTGGCGGGGAGCTGTTTTTT.

The chain uses TRBV2 and TRBJ2-7; 7 nucleotides line up with TRBD2. V gave up 1 base and J gave up 7 bases; unmatched junction bases: 7. CDR3 length equals 14 residues. The germline V gene has CDR1 SNHLY and CDR2 FYNNEI. This CDR3 is CASSEVSSGREQYF. The CDR3 DNA is TGTGCCAGCAGTGAAGTGTCTAGCGGCAGGGAGCAGTACTTC. Based on the CDR3 plus reference TRBV2 and TRBJ2-7, the full variable domain is EPEVTQTPSHQVTQMGQEVILRCVPISNHLYFYWYRQILGQKVEFLVSFYNNEISEKSEIFDDQFSVERPDGSNFTLKIRSTKLEDSAMYFCASSEVSSGREQYFGPGTRLTVT.

The chain uses TRBV7-9 and TRBJ2-7, with 7 bases matching TRBD2. The V and J ends lost 2 bases and 1 base, in that order; junction bases with no gene match: 8. CDR1 SEHNR and CDR2 FQNEAQ come from the germline V gene (reference sequence). The CDR3 spans 16 residues. CDR3 loop: CASSLLGRERSYEQYF. The DNA for the CDR3 is TGTGCCAGCAGCTTACTGGGGCGGGAGAGGTCCTACGAGCAGTACTTC.

The chain joins TRBV14 to TRBJ2-7, with TRBD2 matching 8 bases. Germline V gene data show CDR1 as SGHDN and CDR2 as FVKESK. V was pared by 6 bases and J by 3 bases, with 7 bases of the junction left unmatched. The CDR3 covers 14 residues. The CDR3 sequence: CASRPSGSLYEQYF. The CDR3 bases are TGTGCCAGCAGACCGAGCGGGAGTCTCTACGAGCAGTACTTC.

This chain joins TRBV29-1 and TRBJ1-2, with D tentatively TRBD1 (6 bases). CDR3 length equals 11 residues. Trimming left V 5 bases short and J 8 bases short, with 12 bases between. Per the germline V gene, CDR1 is SQVTM and CDR2 is ANQGSEA. CDR3 residues: CSVLGGSGYTF. For the CDR3, the DNA is TGCAGCGTTCTAGGGGGTTCGGGCTACACCTTC.

The chain is built from TRBV4-1 and TRBJ2-3; 11 nucleotides match TRBD2. Trimming took 4 bases from V and 6 from J; bases not matched to a gene: 9. Per the germline V gene, CDR1 is MGHRA and CDR2 is YSYEKL. CDR3 size: 16 residues. CDR3: CASSLHLAGGSDTQYF. The CDR3 DNA sequence: TGCGCCAGCAGCCTCCACCTAGCGGGAGGATCGGATACGCAGTATTTT.